Sequencing of this T cell receptor beta chain was carried out in a study of OX40 agonist ivuxolimab in advanced cancers. Study information: Averaging 60 years in age, with a range of 23 to 79, the cohort was around 87% male.

With regard to this clone: No antigen is known for it.

Germline loops: CDR1 SQVTM, CDR2 ANQGSEA. The length of the CDR3 is 13 residues. V dropped 3 bases and J dropped 4 bases, with 11 bases sitting between them. Study-wide results and caveats: The investigators did not determine what antigen specificity the expanded peripheral T cells had. Dose levels from 0.1 to 3.0 mg/kg saw CD4+ and CD8+ blood T cells expand clonally by week 6.

Clones were sequenced by immunoSEQ multiplex PCR, and TCRdb holds only the in-frame ones, with some missing. The sample records over 95,000 clones, 80% to 90% being singletons. Patients were ineligible given autoimmune disease history or systemic immunosuppression. V and J are TRBV29-1 and TRBJ2-3; a weak D match, TRBD2 (6 bases). Sequencing used CD4+ or CD8+ T cells sorted from blood, obtained in a trial of the OX40 agonist ivuxolimab. The TCR comes from an adult with an advanced solid tumor such as melanoma, head and neck, liver or kidney cancer. The CDR3 DNA reads as TGCAGCGTTGAGGGGGGTCGGGCAGATACGCAGTATTTT. This codes for CSVEGGRADTQYF.